The 6 T cell receptor beta chains reported below all come from one sample, sequenced in a study of prognosis after radiotherapy for stage I lung cancer. It was by two-round multiplex PCR that TCR beta CDR3 was amplified from genomic DNA. The first PCR round targeted every TRBV and TRBJ gene with specific primers. MiXCR, applied by TCRdb to the multiplex PCR reads, yields one record per CDR3 protein. The sample has just under 20,000 distinct CDR3 sequences, approximately 25% seen once; the top ten hold approximately 23%. The source material was PBMCs, sampled before or after stereotactic body radiation therapy (not recorded which). These receptors were collected from a donor over 45 with non-small cell lung cancer.

This clonotype was counted many times. The chain carries TRBV6-1 and TRBJ2-7, with TRBD1 matching over 7 bases. CDR1 is MNHNS, CDR2 SASEGT, per germline. The V segment lost 6 bases and the J segment 3 bases; nucleotides outside the gene matches: 11. CDR3 size: 15 residues. The chain's CDR3 is CASRDGTADYYEQYF. As DNA, the CDR3 is TGTGCCAGCAGAGACGGGACAGCTGATTACTACGAGCAGTACTTC.

This clonotype has a count of ten or more. The chain couples TRBV2 to TRBJ1-2, with a possible D match to TRBD1 (6 bases). The germline CDR1 and CDR2 sequences are SNHLY and FYNNEI. The CDR3 length is 13 residues. The ends were cut back, 5 bases at V and 4 bases at J, with 11 bases in the middle. The CDR3 loop is CASSRQVTYGYTF. The CDR3 region has the DNA TGTGCCAGCAGTAGACAGGTTACCTATGGCTACACCTTC.

The rearrangement joins TRBV15 to TRBJ1-5; D is unresolved. This CDR3 region has 14 residues. V dropped 6 bases and J dropped 7 bases, with 16 bases sitting between them. Germline V lookup: CDR1 LNHNV, CDR2 YYDKDF (reference sequence). The CDR3: CATRESGYGQPQHF. The CDR3 nucleotides read TGTGCCACCAGAGAATCCGGTTATGGACAGCCCCAGCATTTT. The full variable domain, with the rest looked up from reference TRBV15 and TRBJ1-5, is DAMVIQNPRYQVTQFGKPVTLSCSQTLNHNVMYWYQQKSSQAPKLLFHYYDKDFNNEADTPDNFQSRRPNTSFCFLDIRSPGLGDTAMYLCATRESGYGQPQHFGDGTRLSIL.

With respect to this clonotype: This may come from a read error, since a much larger clone is one base off. The V gene is TRBV6-4, the J gene TRBJ2-2; possibly TRBD2 for D (5 bases). Deletions cut 2 bases from V and 6 bases from J, with 7 bases between. Germline CDR1 is MRHNA and CDR2 is SNTAGT. The CDR3 sequence is 13 residues long. For the CDR3, the DNA is TGTGCCAGCAGTGACCGGGGAGCCGGGGAGCTGTTTTTT. This encodes CASSDRGAGELFF.

This clonotype was observed at least ten times. The chain combines TRBV2 with TRBJ2-3, with 7 bases identical to TRBD2. The CDR3 is made up of 17 amino acids. V trimming: 0 bases; J trimming: 6 bases; junction bases outside the gene matches: 12. Per the germline V gene, CDR1 is SNHLY and CDR2 is FYNNEI. The CDR3 DNA reads TGTGCCAGCAGTGAAGCCTCCTATGCGGGAGTGGTGGATACGCAGTATTTT. As protein: CASSEASYAGVVDTQYF.

In its sample, this clonotype was seen many times. The chain is built from TRBV5-6 and TRBJ1-4, with no clear D. Germline V gene sequence: CDR1 SGHDT, CDR2 YYEEEE. V lost 0 bases to trimming and J lost 7 bases, with 13 bases between them. CDR3 length: 15 amino acids. This CDR3 reads CASSLVSSAREKLFF. The CDR3 DNA sequence: TGTGCCAGCAGCTTGGTGTCGTCAGCTCGTGAAAAACTGTTTTTT. The whole variable domain, remainder taken from reference TRBV5-6 and TRBJ1-4, is DAGVTQSPTHLIKTRGQQVTLRCSPKSGHDTVSWYQQALGQGPQFIFQYYEEEERQRGNFPDRFSGHQFPNYSSELNVNALLLGDSALYLCASSLVSSAREKLFFGSGTQLSVL.